This is a list of T cell receptor beta chains from one sample in a study of chemoradiotherapy in HPV16-positive cancers. TCRdb keeps only in-frame clones here, not all; method: immunoSEQ multiplex PCR. The data contain tens of thousands of clones, 84% of them seen just once; the ten biggest clones take up roughly 5.5%. Sequencing used blood, obtained from a patient who underwent chemoradiotherapy. Receptors were obtained from a human donor with HPV-associated anogenital cancer. CDR3s include the opening cysteine and the closing phenylalanine or tryptophan. A D gene is named only where the DNA matches it firmly. Not all rows give a size; the values are once, few, many and, for expanded clones, a class.

v_gene	abundance	j_gene	d_gene	CDR3nt	CDR3aa
TRBV7-9	NA	TRBJ1-1	TRBD1	TGTGCCAGCAGCACAGGACAGGGGAACACTGAAGCTTTCTTT	CASSTGQGNTEAFF
TRBV5-4	once	TRBJ2-7	TRBD2	TGTGCCAGCAGACCCGGACTAGCGGGGGGGACTTGGTACGAGCAGTACTTC	CASRPGLAGGTWYEQYF
TRBV7-8	NA	TRBJ1-3	TRBD1	TGTGCCAGCAGCCCAGGGGGCTCTGGAAACACCATATATTTT	CASSPGGSGNTIYF
TRBV7-9	NA	TRBJ1-1	TRBD1	TGTGCCAGCAGCGAAACAGGGGTGAACACTGAAGCTTTCTTT	CASSETGVNTEAFF
TRBV5-6	NA	TRBJ1-5	TRBD1	TGTGCCAGCAGCCTGGGACAGGGTCGAGGGTATAGCAATCAGCCCCAGCATTTT	CASSLGQGRGYSNQPQHF
TRBV29-1	NA	TRBJ1-1	NA	TGCAGCGTTGGTCTTGGCACTGAAGCTTTCTTT	CSVGLGTEAFF
TRBV5-4	once	TRBJ1-2	NA	TGTGCCAGCAGTCCCGGGACGGAAGATGGCTACACCTTC	CASSPGTEDGYTF
TRBV7-9	NA	TRBJ2-1	NA	TGTGCCAGCAGCCCTTCGGCGTTCAATGAGCAGTTCTTC	CASSPSAFNEQFF
TRBV9	NA	TRBJ1-1	NA	TGTGCCAGCAGGAAATCACGGAACACTGAAGCTTTCTTT	CASRKSRNTEAFF
TRBV28	once	TRBJ2-4	NA	TGTGCCAGCAGACTACAGGGCGTGGCCAAAAACATTCAGTACTTC	CASRLQGVAKNIQYF
TRBV5-5	NA	TRBJ2-1	NA	TGTGCCAGCAGCTTAAGTGGGGTCAATGAGCAGTTCTTC	CASSLSGVNEQFF
TRBV5-1	NA	TRBJ2-3	NA	TGCGCCAGCAGCTTGTGGTTACAGGGCTCAGATACGCAGTATTTT	CASSLWLQGSDTQYF
TRBV6-5	NA	TRBJ1-5	NA	TGTGCCAGCAGCCAACAGTATAGCAATCAGCCCCAGCATTTT	CASSQQYSNQPQHF
TRBV6-5	NA	TRBJ1-1	TRBD1	TGTGCCAGCAGACAGGGGGCGGAAGTCGGAGCTTTCTTT	CASRQGAEVGAFF
TRBV6-4	NA	TRBJ2-1	NA	TGTGCCAGCAGTTCCTTACTAAACAATGAGCAGTTCTTC	CASSSLLNNEQFF
TRBV10-1	once	TRBJ1-5	TRBD1	TGCGCCAGCAAGAGGAGACAGGGTAGCAATCAGCCCCAGCATTTT	CASKRRQGSNQPQHF
TRBV5-4	NA	TRBJ2-2	NA	TGTGCCAGCAGCTTGGGAAGGGTCGCGAACACCGGGGAGCTGTTTTTT	CASSLGRVANTGELFF
TRBV5-8	NA	TRBJ1-5	NA	TGTGCCAGCAGCTTGGGTCAGCCCCAGCATTTT	CASSLGQPQHF
TRBV6-4	NA	TRBJ1-6	NA	TGTGCCAGCAGTGAAGGGGTGTCCTATAATTCACCCCTCCACTTT	CASSEGVSYNSPLHF
TRBV7-6	NA	TRBJ2-5	NA	TGTGCCAGCAGCCCCGAACAAGAGACCCAGTACTTC	CASSPEQETQYF
TRBV4-1	NA	TRBJ1-1	NA	TGCGCCAGCAGGAAGGCAGGGGCCATGAACACTGAAGCTTTCTTT	CASRKAGAMNTEAFF